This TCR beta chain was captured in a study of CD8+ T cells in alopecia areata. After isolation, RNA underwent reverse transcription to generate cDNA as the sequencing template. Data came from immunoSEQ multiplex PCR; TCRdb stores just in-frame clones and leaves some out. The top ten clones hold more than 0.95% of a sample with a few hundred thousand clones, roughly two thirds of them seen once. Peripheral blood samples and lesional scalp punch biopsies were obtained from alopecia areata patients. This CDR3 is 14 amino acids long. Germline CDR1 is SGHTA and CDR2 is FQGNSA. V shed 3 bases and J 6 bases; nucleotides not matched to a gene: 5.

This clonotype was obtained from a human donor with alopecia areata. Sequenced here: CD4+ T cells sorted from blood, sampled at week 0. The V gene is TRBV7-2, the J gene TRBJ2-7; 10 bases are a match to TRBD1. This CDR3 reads CASSFRDRGFEQYF. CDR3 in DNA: TGTGCCAGCAGCTTCCGGGACAGGGGATTCGAGCAGTACTTC.